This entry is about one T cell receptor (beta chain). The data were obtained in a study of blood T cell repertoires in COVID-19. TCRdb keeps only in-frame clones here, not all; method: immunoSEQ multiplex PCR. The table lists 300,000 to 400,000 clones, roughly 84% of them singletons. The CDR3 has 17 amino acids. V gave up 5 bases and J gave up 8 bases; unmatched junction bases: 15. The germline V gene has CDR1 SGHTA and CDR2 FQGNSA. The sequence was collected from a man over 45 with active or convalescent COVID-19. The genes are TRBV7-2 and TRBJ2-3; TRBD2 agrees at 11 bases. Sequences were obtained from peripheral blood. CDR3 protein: CASSTQSLAGGFRTQYF. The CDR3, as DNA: TGTGCCAGCAGCACCCAATCGCTAGCGGGGGGCTTTCGTACGCAGTATTTT.